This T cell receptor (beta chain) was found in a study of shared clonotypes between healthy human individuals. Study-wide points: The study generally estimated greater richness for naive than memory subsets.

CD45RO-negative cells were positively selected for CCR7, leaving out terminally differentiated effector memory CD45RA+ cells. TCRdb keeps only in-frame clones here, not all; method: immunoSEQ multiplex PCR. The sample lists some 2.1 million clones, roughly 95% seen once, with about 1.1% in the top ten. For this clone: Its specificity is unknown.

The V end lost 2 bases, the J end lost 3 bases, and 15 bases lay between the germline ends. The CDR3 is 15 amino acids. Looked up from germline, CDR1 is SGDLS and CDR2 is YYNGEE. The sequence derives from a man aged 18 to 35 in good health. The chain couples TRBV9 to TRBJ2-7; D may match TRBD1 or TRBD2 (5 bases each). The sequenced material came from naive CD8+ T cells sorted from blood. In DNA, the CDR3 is TGTGCCAGCAGCGTTTCGGGGCAAGAAAACTACGAGCAGTACTTC. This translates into CASSVSGQENYEQYF.